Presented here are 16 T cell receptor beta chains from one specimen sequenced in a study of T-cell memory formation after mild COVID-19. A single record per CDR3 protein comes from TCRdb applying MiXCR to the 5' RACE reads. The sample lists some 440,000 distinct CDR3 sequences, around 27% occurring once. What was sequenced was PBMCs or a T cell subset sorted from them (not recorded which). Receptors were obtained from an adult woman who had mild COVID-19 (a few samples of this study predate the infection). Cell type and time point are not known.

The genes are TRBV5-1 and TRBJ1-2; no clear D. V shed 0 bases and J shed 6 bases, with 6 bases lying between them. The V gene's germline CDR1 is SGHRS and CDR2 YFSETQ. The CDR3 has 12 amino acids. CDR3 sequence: CASSLEADGYTF. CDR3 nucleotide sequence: TGCGCCAGCAGCTTGGAGGCAGATGGCTACACCTTC.

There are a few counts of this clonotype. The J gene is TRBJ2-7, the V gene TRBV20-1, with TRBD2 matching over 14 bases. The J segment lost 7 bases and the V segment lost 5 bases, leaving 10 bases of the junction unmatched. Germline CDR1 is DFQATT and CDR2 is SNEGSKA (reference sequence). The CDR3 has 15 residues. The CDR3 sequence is CSAHPGLAGVREQYF. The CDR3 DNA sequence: TGCAGTGCTCATCCGGGACTAGCGGGAGTGAGAGAGCAGTACTTC.

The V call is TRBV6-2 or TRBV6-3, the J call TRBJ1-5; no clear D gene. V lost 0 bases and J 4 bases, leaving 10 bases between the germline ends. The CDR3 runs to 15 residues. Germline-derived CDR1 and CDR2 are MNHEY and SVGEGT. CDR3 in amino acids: CASSYSIMGNQPQHF. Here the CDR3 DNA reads TGTGCCAGCAGTTACTCCATAATGGGGAATCAGCCCCAGCATTTT.

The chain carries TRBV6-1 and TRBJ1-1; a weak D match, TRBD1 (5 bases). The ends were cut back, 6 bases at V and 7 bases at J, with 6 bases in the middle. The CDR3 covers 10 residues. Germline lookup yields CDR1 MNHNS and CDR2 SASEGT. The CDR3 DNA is TGTGCCAGCAGGGGGGTTGAAGCTTTCTTT. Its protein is CASRGVEAFF.

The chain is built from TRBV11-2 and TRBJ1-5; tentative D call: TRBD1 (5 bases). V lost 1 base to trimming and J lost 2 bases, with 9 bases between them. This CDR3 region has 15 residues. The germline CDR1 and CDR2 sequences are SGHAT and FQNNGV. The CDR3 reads CASSLGDSGNQPQHF. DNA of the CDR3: TGTGCCAGCAGCTTAGGCGACAGCGGCAATCAGCCCCAGCATTTT. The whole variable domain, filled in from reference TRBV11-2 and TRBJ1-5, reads EAGVAQSPRYKIIEKRQSVAFWCNPISGHATLYWYQQILGQGPKLLIQFQNNGVVDDSQLPKDRFSAERLKGVDSTLKIQPAKLEDSAVYLCASSLGDSGNQPQHFGDGTRLSIL.

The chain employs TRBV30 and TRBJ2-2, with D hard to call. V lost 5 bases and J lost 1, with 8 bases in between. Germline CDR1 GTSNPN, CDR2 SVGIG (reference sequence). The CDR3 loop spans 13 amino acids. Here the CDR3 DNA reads TGTGCCTGGGCTAACAGGAACACCGGGGAGCTGTTTTTT. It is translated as CAWANRNTGELFF. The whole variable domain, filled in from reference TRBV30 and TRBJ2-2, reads SQTIHQWPATLVQPVGSPLSLECTVEGTSNPNLYWYRQAAGRGLQLLFYSVGIGQISSEVPQNLSASRPQDRQFILSSKKLLLSDSGFYLCAWANRNTGELFFGEGSRLTVL.

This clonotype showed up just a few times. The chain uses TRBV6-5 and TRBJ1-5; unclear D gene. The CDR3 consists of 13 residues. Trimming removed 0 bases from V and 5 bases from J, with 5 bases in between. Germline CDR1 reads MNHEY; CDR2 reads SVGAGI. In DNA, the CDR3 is TGTGCCAGCAGTTACTCAAGAGATCAGCCCCAGCATTTT. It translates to CASSYSRDQPQHF.

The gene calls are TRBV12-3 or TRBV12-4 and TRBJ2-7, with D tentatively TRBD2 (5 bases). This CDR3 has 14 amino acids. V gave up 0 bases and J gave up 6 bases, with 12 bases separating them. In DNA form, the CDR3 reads TGTGCCAGCAGTTTAGCAGGGAGCCTCCTCGAGCAGTACTTC. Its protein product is CASSLAGSLLEQYF.

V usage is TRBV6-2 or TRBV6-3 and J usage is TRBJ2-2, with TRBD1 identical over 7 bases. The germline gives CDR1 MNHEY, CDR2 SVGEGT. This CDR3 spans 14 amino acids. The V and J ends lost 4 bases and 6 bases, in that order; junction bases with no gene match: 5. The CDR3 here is CASSSGQSSGELFF. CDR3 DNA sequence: TGTGCCAGCAGTTCGGGACAGAGCTCCGGGGAGCTGTTTTTT.

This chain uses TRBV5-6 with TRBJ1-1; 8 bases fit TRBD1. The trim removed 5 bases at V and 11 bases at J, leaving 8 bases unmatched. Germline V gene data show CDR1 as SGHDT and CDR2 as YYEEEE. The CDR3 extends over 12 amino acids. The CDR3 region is CASSWDRFEAFF. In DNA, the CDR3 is TGTGCCAGCAGTTGGGACAGGTTTGAGGCTTTCTTT.

This chain's CDR3 is CSVVSGAGELFF. CDR3 bases: TGCAGCGTGGTCTCAGGGGCCGGGGAGCTGTTTTTT. The J gene is TRBJ2-2, the V gene TRBV29-1, with a weak D call TRBD1 (6 bases). CDR1 and CDR2 (germline): SQVTM, ANQGSEA. V was shortened by 6 bases and J by 6 bases, with 11 bases between the two germline ends. The CDR3 covers 12 residues.

The CDR3 loop reads CASSLKDGSRTEAFF. CDR3 nucleotide sequence: TGTGCCAGCAGCTTAAAGGACGGCTCGCGGACTGAAGCTTTCTTT. V is TRBV7-2 and J is TRBJ1-1, with unresolved D. Germline-derived CDR1 and CDR2 are SGHTA and FQGNSA. The CDR3 runs 15 residues. The V gene lost 2 bases and the J gene lost 5 bases, with 15 bases spanning the gap.

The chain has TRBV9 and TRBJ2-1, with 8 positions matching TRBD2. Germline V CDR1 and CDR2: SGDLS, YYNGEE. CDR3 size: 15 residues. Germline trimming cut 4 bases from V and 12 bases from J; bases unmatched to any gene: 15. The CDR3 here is CASSLYTGGSPGQFF. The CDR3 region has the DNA TGTGCCAGCAGCCTCTACACGGGGGGGTCCCCTGGGCAGTTCTTC.

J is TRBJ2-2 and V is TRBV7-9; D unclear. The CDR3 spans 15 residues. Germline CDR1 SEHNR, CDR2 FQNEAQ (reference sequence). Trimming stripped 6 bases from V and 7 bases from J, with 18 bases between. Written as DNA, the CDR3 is TGTGCCAGCAGAATTATGGCCAGTGCGATCGGGGAGCTGTTTTTT. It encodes CASRIMASAIGELFF.

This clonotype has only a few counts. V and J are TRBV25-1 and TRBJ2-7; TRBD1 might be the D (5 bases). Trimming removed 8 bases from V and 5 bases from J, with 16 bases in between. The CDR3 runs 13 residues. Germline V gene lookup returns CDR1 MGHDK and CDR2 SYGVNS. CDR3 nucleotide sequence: TGTGCCAGCGGAGTGCAGGGTGGGAACGAGCAGTACTTC. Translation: CASGVQGGNEQYF.

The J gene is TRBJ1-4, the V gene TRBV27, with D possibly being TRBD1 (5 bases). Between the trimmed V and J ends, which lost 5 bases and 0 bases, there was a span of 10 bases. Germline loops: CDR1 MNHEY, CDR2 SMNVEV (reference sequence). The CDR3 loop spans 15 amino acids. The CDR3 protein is CASSATQATNEKLFF. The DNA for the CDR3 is TGTGCCAGCAGTGCGACACAGGCAACTAATGAAAAACTGTTTTTT. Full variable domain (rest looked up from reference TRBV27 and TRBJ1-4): EAQVTQNPRYLITVTGKKLTVTCSQNMNHEYMSWYRQDPGLGLRQIYYSMNVEVTDKGDVPEGYKVSRKEKRNFPLILESPSPNQTSLYFCASSATQATNEKLFFGSGTQLSVL.